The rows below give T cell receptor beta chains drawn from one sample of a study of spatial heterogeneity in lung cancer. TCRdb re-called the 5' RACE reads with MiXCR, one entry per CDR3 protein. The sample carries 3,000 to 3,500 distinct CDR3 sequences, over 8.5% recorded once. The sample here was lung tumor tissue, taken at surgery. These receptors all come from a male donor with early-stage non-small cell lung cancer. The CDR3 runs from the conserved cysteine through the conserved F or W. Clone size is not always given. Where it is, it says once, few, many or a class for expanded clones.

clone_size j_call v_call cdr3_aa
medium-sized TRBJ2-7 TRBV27 CASSSSGRIYEQYF
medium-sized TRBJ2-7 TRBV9 CASSPFQGGPEQYF
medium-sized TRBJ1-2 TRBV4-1 CASRRDQTGDAHGYTF
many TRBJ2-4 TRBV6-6 CASSYLGGGSGTQNIQYF
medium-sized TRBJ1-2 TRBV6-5 CASSPSSRKNGYTF
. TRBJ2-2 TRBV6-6 CASTFRQGAITGELFF
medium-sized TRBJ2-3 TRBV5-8 CASRIVADPDTQYF
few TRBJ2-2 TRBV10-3 CAIIRAGQGSNTGELFF
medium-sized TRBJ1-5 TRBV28 CASSSGDQPQHF
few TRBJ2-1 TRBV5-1 CASSPSLKDNEQFF
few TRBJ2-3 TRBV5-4 CASSLVGIKYF
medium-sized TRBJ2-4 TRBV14 CASSRTMARAKNIQYF
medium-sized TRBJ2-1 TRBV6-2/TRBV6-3 CASSSPGLAAINEQFF
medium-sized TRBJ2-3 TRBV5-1 CASSFLLTDTQYF
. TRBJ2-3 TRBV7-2 CASSLPGQGDDTQYF
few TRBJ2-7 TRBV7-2 CASSTPAGVREQYF
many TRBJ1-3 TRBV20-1 CSANKDRGSGNTIYF
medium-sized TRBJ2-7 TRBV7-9 CASSLVLGLSEQYF
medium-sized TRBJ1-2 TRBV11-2 CASSLVGPPMGYTF
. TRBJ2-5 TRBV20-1 CSASRTSGVQETQYF
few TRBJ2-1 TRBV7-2 CASSLASPGLAGDSSYNEQFF
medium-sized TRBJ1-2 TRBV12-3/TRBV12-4 CASSQQGNYGYTF
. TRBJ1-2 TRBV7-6 CASSLGPPGQLYGYTF
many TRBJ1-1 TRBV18 CASSPGQGRRTEAFF
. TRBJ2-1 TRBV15 CATSRSAVGGGGYNEQFF
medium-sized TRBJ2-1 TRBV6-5 CASSSDRVAYNEQFF
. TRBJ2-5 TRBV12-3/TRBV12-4 CASSFGIGTKETQYF
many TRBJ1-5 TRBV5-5 CASSFGGGQPQHF
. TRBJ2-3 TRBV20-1 CSARDVGGRVSSTDTQYF
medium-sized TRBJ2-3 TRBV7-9 CASSLGGMDTQYF
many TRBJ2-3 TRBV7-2 CASSLVGRAGDTQYF
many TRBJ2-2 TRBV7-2 CASSLGNWETGELFF
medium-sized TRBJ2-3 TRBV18 CASSPRGARGLAVRTDTQYF
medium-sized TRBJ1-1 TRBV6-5 CASSYGARAEAFF
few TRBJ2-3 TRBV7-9 CASRNRDTDTQYF
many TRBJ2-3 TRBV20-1 CSARATGWADTQYF
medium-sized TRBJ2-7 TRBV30 CAWTLGPYEQYF
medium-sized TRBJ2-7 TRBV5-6 CASSFRPGPSYEQYF
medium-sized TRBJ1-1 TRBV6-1 CASSELGITMNTEAFF
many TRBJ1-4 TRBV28 CASTLPRGKLFF
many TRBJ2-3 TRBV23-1 CASSQSIGGGTALEDTQYF
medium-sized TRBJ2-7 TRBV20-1 CSAAPRPLGYEQYF
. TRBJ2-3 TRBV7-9 CASSSRQPLTDTQYF
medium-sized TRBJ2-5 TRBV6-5 CASSYGRYRRDQETQYF
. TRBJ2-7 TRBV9 CASSVTGHSYEQYF
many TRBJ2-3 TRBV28 CASSPPTGLTDTQYF
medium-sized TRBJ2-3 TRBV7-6 CASSLAPSGGASDTQYF
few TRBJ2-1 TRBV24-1 CATSELGRNEQFF
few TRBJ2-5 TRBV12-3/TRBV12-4 CASSLSETQYF
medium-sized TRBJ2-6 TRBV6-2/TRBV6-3 CASRVQQKGPGANVLTF
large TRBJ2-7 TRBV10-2 CASSPGTDYEQYF
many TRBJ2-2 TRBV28 CASSPYAYGVEGVELFF
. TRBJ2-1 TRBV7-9 CASMGGYEQFF
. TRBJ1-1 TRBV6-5 CASTNRLEAFF
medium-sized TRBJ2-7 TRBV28 CASSSRTGAFSYEQYF
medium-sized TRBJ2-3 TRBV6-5 CASRTGYSTDTQYF
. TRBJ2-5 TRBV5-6 CASSSQGEETQYF
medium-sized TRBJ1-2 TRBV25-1 CASSEFGTDTYTF
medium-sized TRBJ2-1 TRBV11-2 CASSLGGGQGYNEQFF